This TCR beta chain was observed in a study of T cells in Graves' hyperthyroidism and ophthalmopathy. Trimming pared 0 bases from V and 1 base from J, leaving 12 bases between. Germline V gene data show CDR1 as LNHNV and CDR2 as YYDKDF (reference sequence). The CDR3 runs 16 residues. RNA transcripts served as the template for amplifying TCR beta CDR3 regions. When the TCR CDR3 underwent first-round RT-PCR, the HTBI primer set was used. MiXCR was run by TCRdb on the multiplex PCR reads, yielding one entry per CDR3 protein. Here the sample spans roughly 550,000 distinct CDR3 sequences, around 15% being singletons. This clonotype occurred many times.

This sequence joins TRBV15 and TRBJ1-1; perhaps TRBD1 as D (5 bases). What was sequenced was blood. The clonotype comes from a woman aged 25 to 39 with Graves' ophthalmopathy. The CDR3 DNA sequence: TGTGCCACCAGCAGAGACGCCCTAACAGGGAACACTGAAGCTTTCTTT. It specifies CATSRDALTGNTEAFF.